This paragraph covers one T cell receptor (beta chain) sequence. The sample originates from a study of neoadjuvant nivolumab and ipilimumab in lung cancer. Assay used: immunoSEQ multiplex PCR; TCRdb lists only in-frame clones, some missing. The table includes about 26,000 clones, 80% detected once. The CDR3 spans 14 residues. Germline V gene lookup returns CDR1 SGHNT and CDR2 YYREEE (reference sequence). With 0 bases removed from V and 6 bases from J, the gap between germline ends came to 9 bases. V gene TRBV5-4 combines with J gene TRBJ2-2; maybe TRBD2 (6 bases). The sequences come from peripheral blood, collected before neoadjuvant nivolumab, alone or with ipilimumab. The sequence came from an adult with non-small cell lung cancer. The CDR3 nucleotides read TGTGCCAGCAGCTTGGTTCGGGAGTCCGGGGAGCTGTTTTTT. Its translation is CASSLVRESGELFF.